This T cell receptor (beta chain) stems from a study of radiation and T cells in renal cell carcinoma (dated by TCRdb to the early 2020s). Looking at the study overall: The samples were drawn from a clinical trial, where primary renal cell carcinomas were treated with 15 Gy of stereotactic body radiation therapy and then removed by nephrectomy 4 weeks afterward. In the approximately 53 samples combined, 4,016,671 unique CDR3 nucleotide sequences were found, encoding roughly 2,500,000 unique CDR3 amino acid sequences. In total, fewer than 55 samples underwent TCR beta sequencing: approximately 26 tumors plus 27 peripheral blood samples.

Trimming at the junction amounts to 6 bases on V and 5 bases on J, and the germline ends lie 13 bases apart. There are 14 amino acids in the CDR3, from cysteine to phenylalanine inclusive. Solely the CDR3 DNA is kept, with 42 bases framed from the first base. CDR1 and CDR2, per the germline V gene (reference sequence), are LNHDA and SQIVND. What the research found in general, with its limitations: Top tumor clonotypes rose in blood from baseline to 2 weeks post-radiation, then contracted by 4 weeks, suggesting transient expansion of tumor-resident clones. Dynamics of the blood repertoire were not tracked past 4 weeks after treatment. Effects of radiation dose or scheduling on the TCR repertoire could not be addressed with the single-armed trial design. Because pretreatment tumor biopsies were not available, the baseline intratumoral presence of clonotypes could not be determined.

The time point label, as the study defines it: baseline pretreatment blood. Read against the paper, the sample's treatment or condition label means: 15 Gy SBRT to primary tumor, nephrectomy 4 weeks later. To track tumor-enriched clonotypes, serial peripheral blood was sampled from radiation-treated patients at baseline and at 2 weeks and 4 weeks after SBRT. Every patient's renal cell carcinoma showed clear cell pathology. The QIAamp DNA Blood Mini Kit (Qiagen) was used to prepare genomic DNA for TCR sequencing. The analyses included just those samples that passed every quality control check. In the case of this clone: Its recognized antigen is unknown. No base quality information exists; no much larger clone differs at one position.

The immunoSEQ kit was used, according to the manufacturer's recommendations, to generate TCR beta libraries from genomic DNA. For library preparation, a first multiplex PCR was performed with proprietary primers, followed by a second PCR in which unique barcodes were added, and bead cleanups were performed after each round. Each sample batch included a kit-provided positive control reaction and a negative control reaction. The final libraries were assessed on an Agilent 4200 TapeStation D1000 ScreenTape, pooled by volume, and quantified by qPCR. Sequencing was performed on an Illumina NextSeq500 using a MidOutput 150-cycle cartridge, with 156 Read1 cycles, 15 Index1 cycles, and the kit custom primers. The pooled library was loaded at 0.75 to 1 pM, and about 20% PhiX control was spiked in. As for the authors' bioinformatics: The vendor-processed data were analyzed in R, and a clonotype was defined as all T cells that share the same CDR3 nucleotide sequence. For clone abundance analyses, frequencies were normalized to the 10,000 most abundant clones per sample. Public T cell clones, averaging fewer than five per sample, were removed before analysis. Tumor-enriched clonotypes and baseline blood-enriched clonotypes were defined as those with an abundance difference of at least 32-fold between compartments. Clonotypes expanded or contracted between blood time points were identified with a beta-binomial differential abundance model. Tumor-blood repertoire similarity was measured with the Baroni-Urbani and Buser coefficient, and groups were compared using two-tailed Wilcoxon tests in R. In its TCRdb copy, this immuneACCESS table keeps in-frame sequences only and misses some clones. Where compared with another copy, unresolved V genes explain less than half of these, and the others have no known cause. The D gene and trimming were derived from the DNA, and the V and J assignments and clone size from that table. For this sample the table gives some 100,000 clones, of which about 79% were detected only once. Clones ranked in the top ten supply around 5.8% of the sample.

The receptor comes from a man between 60 and 75 years old with renal cell carcinoma. Material: blood, obtained from a patient whose treatment included radiotherapy and nephrectomy. Here the chain combines TRBV19 and TRBJ2-2; D gene: possibly TRBD1, on 6 matching bases. DNA sequence: TGTGCCAGTAGCCTCGAAGGGGGAACCGGGGAGCTGTTTTTT. Its coded protein is CASSLEGGTGELFF.